The clone carrying this T cell receptor (beta chain) turned up a few times. Its antigen remains unidentified. These data come from a study of cytomegalovirus exposure and HLA in healthy donors. The study's findings and limits: The study labeled fewer than 200 TCR beta chains cytomegalovirus-associated. The authors later linked a missense DCLRE1C variant to TCR beta V- and J-gene trimming.

The PCR contained 60 Vbeta and 13 Jbeta primers. Produced via immunoSEQ multiplex PCR; TCRdb's table is partial and in-frame only. This table has under 140,000 clones, 65% to 85% appearing once. The germline CDR1 and CDR2 sequences are SQVTM and ANQGSEA. Trimming removed 7 bases from V and 5 bases from J; junction bases left unmatched: 9. The CDR3 covers 13 residues. This chain uses TRBV29-1 with TRBJ2-5, with 8 bases that match TRBD1. The clonotype was recovered from a man aged 30 to 39 in good health and CMV-seropositive. The sequenced sample consisted of PBMCs. DNA of the CDR3: TGCAGCGGTCTCCAGGGGGCTTGGGAGACCCAGTACTTC. This encodes CSGLQGAWETQYF. Based on the CDR3 plus reference TRBV29-1 and TRBJ2-5, the full variable domain is SAVISQKPSRDICQRGTSLTIQCQVDSQVTMMFWYRQQPGQSLTLIATANQGSEATYESGFVIDKFPISRPNLTFSTLTVSNMSPEDSSIYLCSGLQGAWETQYFGPGTRLLVL.